This T cell receptor beta chain was documented in a study of blood T cell repertoires in COVID-19. The CDR3 covers 16 residues. Germline V gene sequence: CDR1 KGHSH, CDR2 LQKENI. V gave up 3 bases and J gave up 0 bases, with 14 bases separating them. TCRdb keeps only in-frame clones here, not all; method: immunoSEQ multiplex PCR. Among around 60,000 clones, approximately 84% were seen once, and the ten largest hold 15% to 20%. Enrollment of patients from Seattle took place during active infection, with longitudinal follow-up. The chain carries TRBV18 and TRBJ1-1; TRBD1 might be the D (6 bases). The specimen was peripheral blood. The clonotype was recovered from a man aged 60 to 75 with COVID-19, enrolled during active disease. Written as DNA, the CDR3 is TGTGCCAGCTCACCGCAGAGGGACAACATGAACACTGAAGCTTTCTTT. This gives the protein CASSPQRDNMNTEAFF. Full variable domain (rest looked up from reference TRBV18 and TRBJ1-1): NAGVMQNPRHLVRRRGQEARLRCSPMKGHSHVYWYRQLPEEGLKFMVYLQKENIIDESGMPKERFSAEFPKEGPSILRIQQVVRGDSAAYFCASSPQRDNMNTEAFFGQGTRLTVV.